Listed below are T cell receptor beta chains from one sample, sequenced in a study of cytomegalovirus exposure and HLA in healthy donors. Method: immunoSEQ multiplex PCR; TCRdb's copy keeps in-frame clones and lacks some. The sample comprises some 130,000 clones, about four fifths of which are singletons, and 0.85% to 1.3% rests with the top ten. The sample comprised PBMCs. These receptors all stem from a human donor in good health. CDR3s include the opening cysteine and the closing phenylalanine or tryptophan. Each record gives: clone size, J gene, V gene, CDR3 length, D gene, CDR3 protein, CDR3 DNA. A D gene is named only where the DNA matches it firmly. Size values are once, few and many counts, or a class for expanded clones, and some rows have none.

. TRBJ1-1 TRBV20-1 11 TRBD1 CSASQGAEAFF TGCAGTGCTAGCCAGGGGGCAGAAGCTTTCTTT
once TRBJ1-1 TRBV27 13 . CASSMRGQTEAFF TGTGCCAGCAGTATGCGGGGCCAGACTGAAGCTTTCTTT
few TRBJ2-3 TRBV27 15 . CASSLRTTSTDTQYF TGTGCCAGCAGTTTGAGAACCACTAGCACAGATACGCAGTATTTT
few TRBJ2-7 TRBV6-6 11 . CASREFHEQYF TGTGCCAGCAGAGAGTTCCACGAGCAGTACTTC
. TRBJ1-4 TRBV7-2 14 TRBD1 CASSQDRAREKLFF TGTGCCAGCAGCCAAGACAGGGCTCGAGAAAAACTGTTTTTT
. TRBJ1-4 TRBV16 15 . CASSPGQIHNEKLFF TGTGCCAGCAGCCCAGGACAGATACATAATGAAAAACTGTTTTTT
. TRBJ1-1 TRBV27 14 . CASREGSRGTEAFF TGTGCCAGCAGGGAGGGTTCGCGGGGCACTGAAGCTTTCTTT
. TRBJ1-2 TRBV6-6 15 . CASSYIQHRDYGYTF TGTGCCAGCAGTTATATTCAGCACAGGGACTATGGCTACACCTTC
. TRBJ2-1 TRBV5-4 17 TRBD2 CASSLGGGASGYNEQFF TGTGCCAGCAGCTTGGGAGGCGGCGCTAGCGGATACAATGAGCAGTTCTTC
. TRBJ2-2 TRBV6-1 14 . CASSEARTTGELFF TGTGCCAGCAGTGAAGCGCGTACCACCGGGGAGCTGTTTTTT
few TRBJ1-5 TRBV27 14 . CASSPGLRSQPQHF TGTGCCAGCAGTCCGGGACTCCGGAGTCAGCCCCAGCATTTT
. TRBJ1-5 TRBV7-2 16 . CASSLDSGVGNQPQHF TGTGCCAGCAGCCTAGACTCAGGGGTTGGAAATCAGCCCCAGCATTTT
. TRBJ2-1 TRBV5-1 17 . CASSVAGDSTGYNEQFF TGCGCCAGCAGTGTTGCGGGTGATAGCACGGGCTACAATGAGCAGTTCTTC
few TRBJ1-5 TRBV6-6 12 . CASWGGNQPQHF TGTGCCAGCTGGGGGGGCAATCAGCCCCAGCATTTT
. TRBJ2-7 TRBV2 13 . CASYGPPWYEQYF TGTGCAAGCTATGGCCCGCCATGGTACGAGCAGTACTTC
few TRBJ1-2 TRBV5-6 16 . CASSLFASGVNYGYTF TGTGCCAGCAGCTTGTTCGCGTCGGGGGTGAACTATGGCTACACCTTC
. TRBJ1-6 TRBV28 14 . CASSFPDHNSPLHF TGTGCCAGCAGTTTTCCAGATCATAATTCACCCCTCCACTTT
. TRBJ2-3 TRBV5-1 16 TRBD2 CASSPGTSGGTDTQYF TGCGCCAGCAGTCCTGGGACTAGCGGGGGGACAGATACGCAGTATTTT
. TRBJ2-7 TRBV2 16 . CASSRGRPAGPDEQYF TGTGCCAGCAGCCGAGGCAGGCCGGCAGGGCCCGACGAGCAGTACTTC
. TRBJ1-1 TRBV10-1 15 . CASSESGQPNTEAFF TGCGCCAGCAGTGAGTCAGGACAGCCGAACACTGAAGCTTTCTTT
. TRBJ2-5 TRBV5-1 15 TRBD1 CATAYSPGQGYEQYF TGCGCCACCGCGTATAGTCCGGGACAGGGATATGAGCAGTACTTC
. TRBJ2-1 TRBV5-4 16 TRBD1 CASSLTWDRDFNEQFF TGTGCCAGCAGCTTGACGTGGGACAGGGATTTTAATGAGCAGTTCTTC
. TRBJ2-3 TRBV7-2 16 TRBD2 CASSLVPRGGTDTQYF TGTGCCAGCAGCTTAGTCCCGCGGGGGGGCACAGATACGCAGTATTTT
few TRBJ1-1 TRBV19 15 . CASTVGVRGNTEAFF TGTGCCAGTACCGTCGGGGTCAGGGGGAACACTGAAGCTTTCTTT